This T cell receptor beta chain emerged from a study of blood T cell repertoires in COVID-19 (dated by TCRdb to the early 2020s). General notes on the study: The collaborator samples originated in the United States, Italy and Spain and spanned the acute and convalescent phases of COVID-19. A freely available public database, intended as a resource for researchers studying the immune response to SARS-CoV-2, is where the repertoires were released. The material from the prospective study consisted of cDNA or gDNA derived from T cells, B-cell-depleted T cells, or PBMCs. Deeply sampled blood TCRbeta repertoires from subjects exposed to, actively infected with, or recovered from COVID-19 were included in the dataset. HLA class I and class II types, where available, came from metadata supplied by the sample provider rather than from assay-based typing. Samples were obtained from the ongoing ImmuneRACE study (first 160 participants) and from 1,254 subjects provided by 6 global collaborators. A de-identified subject ID, COVID-19 status, age in years and sex were almost always included in the sample metadata.

TCRbeta CDR3 regions were amplified from genomic DNA by means of the immunoSEQ Assay, a bias-controlled multiplex PCR. Per the authors' processing: The number of nucleated cells in each sample was estimated from the amplification of reference gene primers within the assay. Sequence reads were collapsed and filtered to measure the absolute abundance of every unique TCRbeta CDR3 rearrangement. For each sample, productive Simpson clonality was calculated as the square root of Simpson's diversity index across productive rearrangements. Held by TCRdb, this immuneACCESS table contains in-frame sequences only and omits some clones. Under half of the omission traces to an unresolved V gene where checked; the cause of the rest is unknown. V and J calls and clone size follow that table, whereas D and trimming were derived from the DNA. Within this sample are approximately 260,000 clones, with roughly 91% of them counted one time only. Of the sample, less than 2% is held by the ten largest clones.

The CDR3, cysteine through phenylalanine, is 15 amino acids long. Of all the DNA, just the CDR3 is kept, 45 bases in frame from base 1. CDR1 is given as SGHNT and CDR2 as YYREEE, both from the germline V gene (reference sequence). Trimming removed 6 bases from V and 4 bases from J, leaving 17 bases between the germline ends. Study-wide findings and limitations: Clinical and demographic metadata were provided uncurated, with the amount varying by source and participant.

As to this clone: Its target antigen remains unknown. No much larger clone exists at a distance of one base, and base qualities are not known.

Enrolling through a virtual design, the prospective study's participants ranged in age from roughly 18 to 89 years and lived across some 23 United States geographic areas. In the prospective study, participants were assigned to cohorts based on the clinical history participants reported in a screening survey and a study questionnaire. For ImmuneRACE Cohort 3, a participant was defined as recovered based on two consecutive negative NP/OP PCR tests, clearance by a healthcare professional, or resolution of symptoms. Mobile phlebotomists in the prospective study collected whole blood, serum and a nasopharyngeal or oropharyngeal swab from every participant. Additional blood draws and questionnaires over an approximately 2-month period could optionally be provided by prospective study participants. Blood samples from the prospective study were shipped frozen or at room temperature prior to DNA extraction.

The receptor was derived from a woman in her fifties or sixties who had recovered from COVID-19. The chain is made from TRBV5-4 and TRBJ1-3; TRBD1 is a possible D gene, resting on 5 matching bases. The sample taken for sequencing was PBMCs or T cells enriched from blood (not recorded which). The CDR3 has the sequence CASTPNGGSGNTIYF. At the DNA level, the sequence is TGTGCCAGCACCCCAAACGGGGGTTCAGGAAACACCATATATTTT.